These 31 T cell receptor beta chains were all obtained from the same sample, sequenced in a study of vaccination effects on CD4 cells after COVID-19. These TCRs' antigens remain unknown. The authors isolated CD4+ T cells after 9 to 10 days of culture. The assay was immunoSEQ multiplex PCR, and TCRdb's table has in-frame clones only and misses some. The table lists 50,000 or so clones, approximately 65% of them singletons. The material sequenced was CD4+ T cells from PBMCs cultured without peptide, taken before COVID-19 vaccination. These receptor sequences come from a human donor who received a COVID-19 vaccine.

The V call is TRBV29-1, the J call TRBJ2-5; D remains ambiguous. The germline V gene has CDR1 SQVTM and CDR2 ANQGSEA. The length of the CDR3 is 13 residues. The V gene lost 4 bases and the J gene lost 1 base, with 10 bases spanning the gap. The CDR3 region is CSVGGRLQETQYF. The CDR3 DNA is TGCAGCGTTGGTGGGCGGCTCCAAGAGACCCAGTACTTC.

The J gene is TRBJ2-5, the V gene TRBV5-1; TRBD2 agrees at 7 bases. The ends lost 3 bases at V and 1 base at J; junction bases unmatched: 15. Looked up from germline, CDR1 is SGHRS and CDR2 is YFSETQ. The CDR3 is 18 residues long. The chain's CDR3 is CASSSGLVSSVRQETQYF. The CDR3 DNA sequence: TGCGCCAGCAGCTCCGGACTAGTGAGCTCCGTACGCCAAGAGACCCAGTACTTC.

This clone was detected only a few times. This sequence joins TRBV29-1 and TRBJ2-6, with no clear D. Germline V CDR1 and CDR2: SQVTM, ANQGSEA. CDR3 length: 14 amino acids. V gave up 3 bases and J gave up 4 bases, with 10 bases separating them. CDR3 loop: CSVDGAAGANVLTF. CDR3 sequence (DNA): TGCAGCGTTGATGGTGCGGCCGGGGCCAACGTCCTGACTTTC.

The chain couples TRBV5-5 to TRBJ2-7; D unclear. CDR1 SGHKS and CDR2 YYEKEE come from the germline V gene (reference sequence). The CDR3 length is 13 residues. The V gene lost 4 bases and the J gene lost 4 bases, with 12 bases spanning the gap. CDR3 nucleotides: TGTGCCAGCAGCCAACGACTGATTTACGAGCAGTACTTC. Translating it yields CASSQRLIYEQYF.

CDR3 sequence: CASSLSGRTEAYEQYF. The DNA of the CDR3 is TGTGCCAGCAGTTTATCCGGTCGGACAGAAGCCTACGAGCAGTACTTC. V is TRBV27 and J is TRBJ2-7; tentatively, D is TRBD1 (6 bases). Germline-derived CDR1 and CDR2 are MNHEY and SMNVEV (reference sequence). Trimming took off 0 bases at V and 2 bases at J, with 14 bases between the two ends. This CDR3 is built from 16 residues.

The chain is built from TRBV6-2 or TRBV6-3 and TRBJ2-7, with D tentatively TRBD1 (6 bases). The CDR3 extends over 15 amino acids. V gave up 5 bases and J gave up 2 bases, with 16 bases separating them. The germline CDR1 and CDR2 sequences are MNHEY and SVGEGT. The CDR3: CASSDQGLNAYEQYF. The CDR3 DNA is TGTGCCAGCAGTGACCAGGGGCTAAATGCCTACGAGCAGTACTTC.

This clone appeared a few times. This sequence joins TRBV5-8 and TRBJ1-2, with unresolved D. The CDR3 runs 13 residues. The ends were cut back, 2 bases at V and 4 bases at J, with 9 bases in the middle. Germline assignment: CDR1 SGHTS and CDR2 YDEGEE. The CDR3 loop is CASSLASGYGYTF. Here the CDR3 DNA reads TGTGCCAGCAGCTTAGCCTCGGGCTATGGCTACACCTTC.

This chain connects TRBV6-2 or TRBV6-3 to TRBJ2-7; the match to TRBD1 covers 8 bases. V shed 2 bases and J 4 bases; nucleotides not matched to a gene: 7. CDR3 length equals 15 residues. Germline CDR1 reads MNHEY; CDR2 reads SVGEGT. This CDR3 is CASSYPPGQAYEQYF. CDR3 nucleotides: TGTGCCAGCAGTTACCCACCGGGACAGGCTTACGAGCAGTACTTC.

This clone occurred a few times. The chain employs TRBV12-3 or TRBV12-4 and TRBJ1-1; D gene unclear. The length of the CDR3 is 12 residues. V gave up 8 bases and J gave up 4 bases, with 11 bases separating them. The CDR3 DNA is TGTGCCAGCCTACGGCTGGGCACTGAAGCTTTCTTT. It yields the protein CASLRLGTEAFF.

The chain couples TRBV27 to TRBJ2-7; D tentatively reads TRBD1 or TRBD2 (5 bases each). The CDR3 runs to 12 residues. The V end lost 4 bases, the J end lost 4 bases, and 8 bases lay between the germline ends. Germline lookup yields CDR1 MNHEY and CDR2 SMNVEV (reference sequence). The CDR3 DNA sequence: TGTGCCAGCAGTTCGGGACCATACGAGCAGTACTTC. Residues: CASSSGPYEQYF.

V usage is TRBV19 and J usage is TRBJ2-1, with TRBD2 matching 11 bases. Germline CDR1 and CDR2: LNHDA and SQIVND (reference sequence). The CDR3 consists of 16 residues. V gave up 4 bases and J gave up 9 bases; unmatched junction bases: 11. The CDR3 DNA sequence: TGTGCCAGTAGTACCCGAACTAGCGGGGGCTGGGGTGAGCAGTTCTTC. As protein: CASSTRTSGGWGEQFF.

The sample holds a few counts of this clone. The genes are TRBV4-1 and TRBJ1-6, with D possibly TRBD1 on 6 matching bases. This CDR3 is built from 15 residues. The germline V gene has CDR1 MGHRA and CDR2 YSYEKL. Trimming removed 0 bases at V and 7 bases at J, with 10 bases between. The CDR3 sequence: CASSQDGQGNSPLHF. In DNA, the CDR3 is TGCGCCAGCAGCCAAGATGGTCAGGGGAATTCACCCCTCCACTTT.

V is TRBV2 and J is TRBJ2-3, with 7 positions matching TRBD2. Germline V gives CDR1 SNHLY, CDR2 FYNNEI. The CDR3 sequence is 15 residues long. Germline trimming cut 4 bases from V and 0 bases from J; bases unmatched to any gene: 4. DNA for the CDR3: TGTGCCAGCAGTGGACTAGCTTCTAGCACAGATACGCAGTATTTT. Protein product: CASSGLASSTDTQYF. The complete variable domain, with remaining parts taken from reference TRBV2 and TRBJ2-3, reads EPEVTQTPSHQVTQMGQEVILRCVPISNHLYFYWYRQILGQKVEFLVSFYNNEISEKSEIFDDQFSVERPDGSNFTLKIRSTKLEDSAMYFCASSGLASSTDTQYFGPGTRLTVL.

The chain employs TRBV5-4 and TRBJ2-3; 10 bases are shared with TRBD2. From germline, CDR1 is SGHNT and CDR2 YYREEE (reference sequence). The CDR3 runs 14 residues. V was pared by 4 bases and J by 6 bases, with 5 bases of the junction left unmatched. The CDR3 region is CASSTRLAGDTQYF. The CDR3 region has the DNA TGTGCCAGCAGCACCCGACTAGCGGGCGATACGCAGTATTTT.

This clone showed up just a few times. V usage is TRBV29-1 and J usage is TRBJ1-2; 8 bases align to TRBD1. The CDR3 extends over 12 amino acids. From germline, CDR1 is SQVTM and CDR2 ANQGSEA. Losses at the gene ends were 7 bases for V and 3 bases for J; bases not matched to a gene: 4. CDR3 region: CSAATGDYGYTF. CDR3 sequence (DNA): TGCAGCGCTGCGACAGGGGACTATGGCTACACCTTC.

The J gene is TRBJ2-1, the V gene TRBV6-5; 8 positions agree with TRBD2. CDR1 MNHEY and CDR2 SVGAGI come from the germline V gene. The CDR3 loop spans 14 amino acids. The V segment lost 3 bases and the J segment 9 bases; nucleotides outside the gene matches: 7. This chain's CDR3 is CASSYRGRQSEQFF. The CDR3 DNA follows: TGTGCCAGCAGTTATCGCGGGAGGCAGAGTGAGCAGTTCTTC.

CDR3 sequence (DNA): TGCGCCAGCAGCTTACGAAGGGGCACAGATACGCAGTATTTT. Translated: CASSLRRGTDTQYF. The chain links TRBV5-1 to TRBJ2-3; D unresolved. The CDR3 runs 14 residues. V was pared by 2 bases and J by 1 base, with 8 bases between. CDR1 is SGHRS, CDR2 YFSETQ, per germline.

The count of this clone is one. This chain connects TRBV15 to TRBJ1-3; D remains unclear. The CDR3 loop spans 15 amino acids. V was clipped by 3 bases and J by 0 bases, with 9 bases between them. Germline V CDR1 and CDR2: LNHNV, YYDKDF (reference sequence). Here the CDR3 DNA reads TGTGCCACCAGCAGGGTGCGGGGCTCTGGAAACACCATATATTTT. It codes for CATSRVRGSGNTIYF.

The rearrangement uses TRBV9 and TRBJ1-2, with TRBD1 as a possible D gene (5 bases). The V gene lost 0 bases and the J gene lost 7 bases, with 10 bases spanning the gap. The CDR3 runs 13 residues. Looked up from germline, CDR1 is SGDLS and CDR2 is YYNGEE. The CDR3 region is CASSVAGEAGYTF. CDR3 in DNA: TGTGCCAGCAGCGTAGCGGGGGAAGCTGGCTACACCTTC.

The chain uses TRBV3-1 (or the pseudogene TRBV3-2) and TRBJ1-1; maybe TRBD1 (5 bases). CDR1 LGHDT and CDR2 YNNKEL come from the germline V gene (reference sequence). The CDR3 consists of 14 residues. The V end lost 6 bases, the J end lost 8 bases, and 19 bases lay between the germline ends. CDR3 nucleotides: TGTGCCAGCAGTGACAGTTACCGGGGGTCGGAAGCTTTCTTT. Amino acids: CASSDSYRGSEAFF.

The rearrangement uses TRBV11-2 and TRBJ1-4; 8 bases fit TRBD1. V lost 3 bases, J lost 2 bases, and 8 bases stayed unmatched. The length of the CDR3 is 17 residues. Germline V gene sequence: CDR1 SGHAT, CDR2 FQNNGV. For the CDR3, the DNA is TGTGCCAGCAGCTTGGCCAGGGGGCGAGGGACTAATGAAAAACTGTTTTTT. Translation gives CASSLARGRGTNEKLFF.

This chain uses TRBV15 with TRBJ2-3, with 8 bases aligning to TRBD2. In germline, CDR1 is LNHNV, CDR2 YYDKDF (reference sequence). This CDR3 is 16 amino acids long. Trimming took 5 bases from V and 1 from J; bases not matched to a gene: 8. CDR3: CATSVPGRAGTDTQYF. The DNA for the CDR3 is TGTGCCACCAGCGTCCCCGGGAGGGCCGGCACAGATACGCAGTATTTT.

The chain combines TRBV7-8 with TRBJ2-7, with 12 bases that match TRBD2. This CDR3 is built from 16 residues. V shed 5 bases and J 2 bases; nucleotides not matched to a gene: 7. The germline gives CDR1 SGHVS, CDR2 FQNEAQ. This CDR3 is CASSRGTSGSPYEQYF. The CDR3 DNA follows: TGTGCCAGCAGCCGAGGGACTAGCGGGTCCCCCTACGAGCAGTACTTC.

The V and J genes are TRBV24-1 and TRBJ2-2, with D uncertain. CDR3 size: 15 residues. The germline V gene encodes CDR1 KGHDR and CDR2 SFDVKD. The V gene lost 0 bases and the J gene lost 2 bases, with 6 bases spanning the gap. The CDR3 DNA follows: TGTGCCACCAGTGATTTGTGGGGAAACACCGGGGAGCTGTTTTTT. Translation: CATSDLWGNTGELFF.

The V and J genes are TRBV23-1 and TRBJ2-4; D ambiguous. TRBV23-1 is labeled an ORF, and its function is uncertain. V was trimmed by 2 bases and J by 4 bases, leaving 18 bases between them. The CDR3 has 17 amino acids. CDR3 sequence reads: CASSQTQEELNKNIQYF. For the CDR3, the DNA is TGCGCCAGCAGTCAAACCCAAGAAGAACTAAATAAAAACATTCAGTACTTC.

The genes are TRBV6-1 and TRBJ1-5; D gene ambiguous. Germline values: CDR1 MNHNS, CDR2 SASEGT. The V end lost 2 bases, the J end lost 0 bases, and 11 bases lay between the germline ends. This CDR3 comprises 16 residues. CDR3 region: CASSESEFYSNQPQHF. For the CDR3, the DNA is TGTGCCAGCAGTGAATCCGAGTTCTATAGCAATCAGCCCCAGCATTTT.

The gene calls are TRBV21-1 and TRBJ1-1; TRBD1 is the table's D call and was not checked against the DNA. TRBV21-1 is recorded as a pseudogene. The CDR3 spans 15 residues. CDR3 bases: TGTGCCAGCAGCAAAGTAGGGACAGGGGTTACTGAAGCTTTCTTT. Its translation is CASSKVGTGVTEAFF.

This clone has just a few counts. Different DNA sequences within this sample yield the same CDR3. The CDR3 here is CASSLGAGGNTEAFF. The CDR3 DNA reads as TGCGCCAGCAGCTTGGGGGCGGGAGGGAACACTGAAGCTTTCTTT. The chain is built from TRBV5-1 and TRBJ1-1; the D is unclear. Trimming cost V 0 bases and J 1 base, with 10 bases left between them. Germline V CDR1 and CDR2: SGHRS, YFSETQ. The CDR3 extends over 15 amino acids.

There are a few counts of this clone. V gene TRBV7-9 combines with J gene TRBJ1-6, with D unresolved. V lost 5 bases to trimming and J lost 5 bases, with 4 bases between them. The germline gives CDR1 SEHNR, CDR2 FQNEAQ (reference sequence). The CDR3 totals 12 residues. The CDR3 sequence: CASSRNNSPLHF. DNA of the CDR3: TGTGCCAGCAGCCGTAATAATTCACCCCTCCACTTT.

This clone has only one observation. CDR3 protein: CASRREGGARAGELFF. The CDR3 DNA is TGTGCCAGCAGACGCGAGGGGGGGGCGCGGGCCGGGGAGCTGTTTTTT. The J gene is TRBJ2-2, the V gene TRBV28; D perhaps matches TRBD2 (7 bases). The CDR3 has 16 amino acids. Germline V gives CDR1 MDHEN, CDR2 SYDVKM. The V and J ends lost 6 bases and 6 bases respectively, with 20 bases between them.

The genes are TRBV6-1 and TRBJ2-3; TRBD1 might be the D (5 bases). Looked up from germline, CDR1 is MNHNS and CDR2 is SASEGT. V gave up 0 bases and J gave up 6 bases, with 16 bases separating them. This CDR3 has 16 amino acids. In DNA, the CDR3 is TGTGCCAGCAGTGAAGCCACGACAGTCGGTGCGGATACGCAGTATTTT. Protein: CASSEATTVGADTQYF.